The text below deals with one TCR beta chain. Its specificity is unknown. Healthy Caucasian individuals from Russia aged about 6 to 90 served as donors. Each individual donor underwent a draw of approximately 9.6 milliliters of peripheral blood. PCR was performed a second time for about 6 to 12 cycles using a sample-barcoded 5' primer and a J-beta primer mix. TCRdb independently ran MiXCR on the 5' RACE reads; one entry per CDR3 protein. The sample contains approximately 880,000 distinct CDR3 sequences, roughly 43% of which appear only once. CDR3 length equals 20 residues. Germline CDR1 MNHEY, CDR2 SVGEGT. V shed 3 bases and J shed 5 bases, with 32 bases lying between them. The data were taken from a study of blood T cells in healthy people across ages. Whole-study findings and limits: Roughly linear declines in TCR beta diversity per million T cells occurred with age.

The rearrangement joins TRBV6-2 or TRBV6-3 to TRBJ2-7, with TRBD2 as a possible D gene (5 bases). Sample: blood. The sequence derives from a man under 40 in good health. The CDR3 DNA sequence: TGTGCCAGCAGTTATCCTGACAAGCCCTCTAGGGTCCGGGAAAAGGACGAGCAGTACTTC. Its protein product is CASSYPDKPSRVREKDEQYF.